This passage covers 9 T cell receptor beta chains from one sample sequenced in a study of cytomegalovirus exposure and HLA in healthy donors (TCRdb year 2017). Receptor amplification or capture employed the immunoSEQ multiplex PCR assay. For the multiplex PCR, a mixture combining 60 forward primers for TCR Vbeta segments and 13 reverse primers for TCR Jbeta segments was used. The table was pulled from immuneACCESS by TCRdb, which kept in-frame rearrangements only. Such tables lose some clones; where checked, under half of the loss comes from unresolved V genes, and the rest has no known cause. Counted in this sample were about 150,000 clones; approximately 84% of them appeared once. The ten top clones hold around 2% of the sample. Material: PBMCs. Receptor source: a woman younger than 35 in good health and CMV-seronegative.

This clone appeared a few times. CDR3 in amino acids: CASSSLGESKNIQYF. The CDR3 DNA reads TGTGCCAGCAGTTCCCTCGGGGAATCCAAAAACATTCAGTACTTC. The gene calls are TRBV27 and TRBJ2-4, with D maybe TRBD2 (5 bases). The ends were cut back, 4 bases at V and 2 bases at J, with 12 bases in the middle. Germline values: CDR1 MNHEY, CDR2 SMNVEV (reference sequence). The CDR3 extends over 15 amino acids.

J is TRBJ2-5 and V is TRBV5-1, with 7 bases fitting TRBD1. Losses at the gene ends were 6 bases for V and 3 bases for J; bases not matched to a gene: 8. The CDR3 has 14 amino acids. Germline lookup yields CDR1 SGHRS and CDR2 YFSETQ. CDR3 loop: CASTNPGQKETQYF. Here the CDR3 DNA reads TGCGCCAGCACTAACCCGGGACAGAAAGAGACCCAGTACTTC.

This clone was counted between two and nine times. The CDR3 coding sequence is TGTGCCAGCTCACCAAACCGGGACATTTACGAGCAGTACTTC. It yields the protein CASSPNRDIYEQYF. The chain recombines TRBV18 with TRBJ2-7; possible D gene TRBD1, 6 bases. The germline gives CDR1 KGHSH, CDR2 LQKENI. V was shortened by 2 bases and J by 4 bases, with 12 bases between the two germline ends. The CDR3 is 14 amino acids.

The rearrangement joins TRBV6-1 to TRBJ1-5, with 10 bases lining up with TRBD1. Germline-derived CDR1 and CDR2 are MNHNS and SASEGT. The CDR3 is made up of 14 amino acids. Trimming removed 4 bases from V and 7 bases from J; junction bases left unmatched: 4. CDR3 sequence: CASSGQGADQPQHF. Written as DNA, the CDR3 is TGTGCCAGCAGTGGACAGGGGGCAGACCAGCCCCAGCATTTT.

This rearrangement joins TRBV5-1 to TRBJ1-4; no definite D call. CDR3 size: 14 residues. Per the germline V gene, CDR1 is SGHRS and CDR2 is YFSETQ. Trimming removed 0 bases at V and 5 bases at J, with 8 bases between. The DNA of the CDR3 is TGCGCCAGCAGCTTGGTACGGGGAAATGAAAAACTGTTTTTT. Translated: CASSLVRGNEKLFF.

The chain carries TRBV27 and TRBJ2-4; TRBD1 is a possible D gene (7 bases). The CDR3 length is 14 residues. Trimming stripped 2 bases from V and 7 bases from J, with 12 bases between. Per germline, CDR1 MNHEY and CDR2 SMNVEV (reference sequence). CDR3 loop: CASSLKPGGNIQYF. In DNA form, the CDR3 reads TGTGCCAGCAGTTTAAAACCAGGGGGGAACATTCAGTACTTC.

This clone occurred once. The J gene is TRBJ2-7, the V gene TRBV2, with a possible D match to TRBD1 (6 bases). Trimming pared 6 bases from V and 2 bases from J, leaving 20 bases between. This CDR3 spans 16 amino acids. The V gene's germline CDR1 is SNHLY and CDR2 FYNNEI. The DNA for the CDR3 is TGTGCCAGCAGGCCACGCCCTACAGGGCCCACCTACGAGCAGTACTTC. Translation: CASRPRPTGPTYEQYF.

The chain combines TRBV4-3 with TRBJ1-2; TRBD1 matches at 7 bases. The trim removed 1 base at V and 8 bases at J, leaving 4 bases unmatched. The CDR3 is 13 residues long. Germline-derived CDR1 and CDR2 are LGHNA and YSLEER. CDR3 DNA sequence: TGCGCCAGCAGCCAAGTAACAGGGGAGGGCTACACCTTC. Protein sequence: CASSQVTGEGYTF.

This clone is a singleton in its sample. The V and J genes are TRBV9 and TRBJ2-5; the match to TRBD2 covers 7 bases. V shed 3 bases and J 4 bases; nucleotides not matched to a gene: 12. CDR3 length equals 16 residues. Germline V gives CDR1 SGDLS, CDR2 YYNGEE. The CDR3 sequence is CASSAGGSVGGETQYF. The CDR3 region has the DNA TGTGCCAGCAGCGCCGGGGGGAGCGTTGGAGGAGAGACCCAGTACTTC.